This TCR beta chain was sequenced during a study of blood T cells in healthy people across ages. This clonotype was detected only a few times. Antigen specificity is unknown. Germline is not matched at one junction end, which may reflect a read error. A second roughly 7 to 11 cycle PCR used barcoded and J-beta primers. TCRdb reprocessed the 5' RACE reads via MiXCR and lists one record per CDR3 protein. Seen here are roughly 1,500,000 distinct CDR3 sequences, around 36% observed once, and the top ten hold roughly 10%. General study findings and limits: Researchers said unsorted PBMCs prevented a conclusive naive versus antigen-experienced comparison.

Germline V gene lookup returns CDR1 MGHRA and CDR2 YSYEKL. CDR3 length: 16 residues. Sequencing was carried out using blood. The origin of this receptor is a woman under 40 in good health. The chain has TRBV4-1 and TRBJ2-5, with D possibly being TRBD1 (5 bases). Here the CDR3 DNA reads TGCGTCAGCAGCCCTCACACAGGCGCCAACCAAGAGACCCAGTACTTC. It encodes CVSSPHTGANQETQYF.